The text below deals with one T cell receptor (beta chain). The sample belongs to a study of blood T cell repertoires in COVID-19. Germline CDR1 and CDR2: SGDLS and YYNGEE. The J segment lost 4 bases and the V segment lost 0 bases, leaving 7 bases of the junction unmatched. The CDR3 runs to 15 residues. Per the authors' pipeline: Estimation of nucleated cell counts was performed using reference gene primer amplification. Data came from immunoSEQ multiplex PCR; TCRdb stores just in-frame clones and leaves some out. V, J and clone size derive from that table, while D and trimming were established from the DNA sequence. The sample includes 150,000 to 200,000 clones, around three quarters of them seen just once.

This chain uses TRBV9 with TRBJ2-7; 7 bases are shared with TRBD2. This TCR came from a man between 60 and 75 years old with acute or convalescent COVID-19. Material: peripheral blood. The chain's CDR3 is CASSVGVGGTYEQYF. CDR3 coding DNA: TGTGCCAGCAGCGTAGGGGTCGGGGGGACGTACGAGCAGTACTTC.